The clone carrying this TCR beta chain was recorded a few times. No antigen is known for it. Profiling relied on immunoSEQ multiplex PCR, and the TCRdb table lists in-frame clones only, not all of them. The table includes approximately 22,000 clones, 82% detected once. This CDR3 spans 13 amino acids. J lost 4 bases, V lost 4 bases, and 1 base had no gene match. Germline CDR1 reads MNHEY; CDR2 reads SVGAGI. Time point defined: week 47, end of study. Alongside topical imiquimod, each dose of vaccine comprised 300 ug of mutant IDH1 20-mer peptide. The data were taken from a study of a mutant IDH1 vaccine in newly diagnosed glioma. Across the whole study: Vaccinations were initiated 4-6 weeks following radiotherapy alone, or were given together with temozolomide cycles. Before enrollment, the patients had been treated with radiotherapy alone, temozolomide alone, or both together. Most of them had received both.

Source: PBMCs, taken from a glioma patient whose treatment included an IDH1 peptide vaccine. V usage is TRBV6-5 and J usage is TRBJ1-5, with 7 bases fitting TRBD1. The sequence was obtained from a man aged 40-49 years with glioma. Some clones in this sample may be carry-over from other donors' samples. The CDR3 DNA sequence: TGTGCCAGCAGTTGGGACAGAAATCAGCCCCAGCATTTT. Translating it yields CASSWDRNQPQHF.